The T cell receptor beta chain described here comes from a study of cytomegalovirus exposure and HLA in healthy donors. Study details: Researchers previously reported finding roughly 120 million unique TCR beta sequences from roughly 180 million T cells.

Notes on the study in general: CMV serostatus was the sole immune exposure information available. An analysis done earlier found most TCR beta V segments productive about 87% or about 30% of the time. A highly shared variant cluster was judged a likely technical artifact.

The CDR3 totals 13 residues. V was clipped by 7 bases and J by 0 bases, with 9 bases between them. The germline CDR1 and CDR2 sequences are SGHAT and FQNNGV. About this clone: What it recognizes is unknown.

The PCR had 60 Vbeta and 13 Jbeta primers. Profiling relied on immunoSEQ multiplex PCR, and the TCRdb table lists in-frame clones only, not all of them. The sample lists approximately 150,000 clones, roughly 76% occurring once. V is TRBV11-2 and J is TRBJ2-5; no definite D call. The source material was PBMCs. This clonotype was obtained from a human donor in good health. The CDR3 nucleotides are TGTGCCAGCACCGCTAAGTACCAAGAGACCCAGTACTTC. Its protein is CASTAKYQETQYF.